What follows is one T cell receptor (beta chain) and its context. The entry originates in a study of blood T cell repertoires in COVID-19. Study details: The United States, Italy and Spain provided the acute and convalescent COVID-19 samples. Sample material is recorded as cDNA or gDNA derived from T cells, B-cell-depleted T cells, or PBMCs.

Original handling: Estimated nucleated cell counts came from reference gene primer amplification. Clones were read by immunoSEQ multiplex PCR, and TCRdb kept only the in-frame ones, dropping some. From that table come the V and J calls and clone size; the DNA was used to work out D and trimming. The sample holds about 180,000 clones, 86% seen once. With 4 bases removed from V and 3 bases from J, the gap between germline ends came to 10 bases. The CDR3 length is 13 residues. What was sequenced was peripheral blood. This chain joins TRBV12-3 or TRBV12-4 and TRBJ2-7; D not resolved. The clonotype originates from a man aged 45 to 65 with active or convalescent COVID-19. CDR3 amino acids: CASSSTFGYEQYF. The CDR3 bases are TGTGCCAGCAGTTCGACATTCGGCTACGAGCAGTACTTC.